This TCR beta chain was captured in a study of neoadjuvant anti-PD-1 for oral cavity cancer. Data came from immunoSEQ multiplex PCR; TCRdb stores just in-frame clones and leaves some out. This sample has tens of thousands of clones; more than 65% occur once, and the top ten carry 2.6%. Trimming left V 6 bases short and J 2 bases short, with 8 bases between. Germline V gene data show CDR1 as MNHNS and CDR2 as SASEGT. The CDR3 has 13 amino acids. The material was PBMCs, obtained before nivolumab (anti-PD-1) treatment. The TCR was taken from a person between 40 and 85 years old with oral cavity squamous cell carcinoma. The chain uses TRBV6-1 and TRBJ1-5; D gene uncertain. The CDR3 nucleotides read TGTGCCAGCAGCTTAGTGGGCAATCAGCCCCAGCATTTT. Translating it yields CASSLVGNQPQHF.